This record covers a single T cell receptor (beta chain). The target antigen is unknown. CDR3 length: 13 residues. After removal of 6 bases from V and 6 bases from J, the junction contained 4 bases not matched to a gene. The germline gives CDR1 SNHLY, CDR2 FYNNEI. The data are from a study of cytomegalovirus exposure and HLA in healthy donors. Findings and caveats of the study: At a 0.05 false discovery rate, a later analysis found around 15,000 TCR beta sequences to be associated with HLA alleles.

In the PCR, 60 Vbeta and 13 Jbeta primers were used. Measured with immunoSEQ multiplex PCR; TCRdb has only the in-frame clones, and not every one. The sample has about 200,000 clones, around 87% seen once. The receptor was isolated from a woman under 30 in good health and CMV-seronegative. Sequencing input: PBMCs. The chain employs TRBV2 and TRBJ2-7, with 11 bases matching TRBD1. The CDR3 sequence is CASSFGTGGEQYF. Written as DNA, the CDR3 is TGTGCCAGCAGCTTCGGGACAGGGGGCGAGCAGTACTTC.